The following is a T cell receptor (beta chain) sequence with its context. Its cognate antigen is unknown. V was clipped by 2 bases and J by 3 bases; unmatched bases: 7. This CDR3 is built from 17 residues. Germline CDR1 is MDHEN and CDR2 is SYDVKM. From the 120-subject validation cohort, which was separate from the approximately 720-subject first cohort, the donors were drawn. The sample originates from a study of cytomegalovirus exposure and HLA in healthy donors. Whole-study context: The 95 to 150 validation repertoires were produced on the same platform as the 700 or so repertoires of the first cohort. This was reported in a later analysis.

Study-wide points: Rare sequences made up most TCRs, while some public TCRs were found in many donors. The investigators catalogued 150 or so TCR beta chains as cytomegalovirus-associated.

Profiling relied on immunoSEQ multiplex PCR, and the TCRdb table lists in-frame clones only, not all of them. The table includes some 65,000 clones, 85% to 95% detected once. The specimen sequenced was PBMCs. The chain is built from TRBV28 and TRBJ2-1; 10 positions agree with TRBD2. This clonotype was sampled from a young man in good health and CMV-seropositive. Here the CDR3 reads CASSLNRVAGGYNEQFF. CDR3 in DNA: TGTGCCAGCAGTTTAAATCGGGTAGCGGGGGGCTACAATGAGCAGTTCTTC.